This TCR beta chain was profiled in a study of T-cell reconstitution after alpha-beta-depleted transplantation in children. Study-wide points: T-cell counts and diversity were attributed mostly to newly produced T cells one year after transplant.

Using unique molecular identifiers, the investigators prepared the TCRbeta library. TCRdb fed the PCR reads into MiXCR, producing one record per CDR3 protein. The data contain hundreds of thousands of distinct CDR3 sequences, around 7.3% of them singletons. Germline V gene sequence: CDR1 KGHSH, CDR2 LQKENI. The J segment lost 4 bases and the V segment lost 3 bases, leaving 6 bases of the junction unmatched. The CDR3 is made up of 14 amino acids. This clonotype was detected a few times. No antigen is known for it. This TCR derives from a female patient between 2 and 15 years old who had a stem cell transplant for Fanconi anemia, so the T cells may come from the graft donor. The rearrangement uses TRBV18 and TRBJ2-7, with 7 positions matching TRBD1. The specimen comprised peripheral blood, sampled 360 days after TCRalphabeta/CD19-depleted stem cell transplant. In DNA form, the CDR3 reads TGTGCCAGCTCACCGGTAACAGGGGAATACGAGCAGTACTTC. This sequence encodes CASSPVTGEYEQYF.